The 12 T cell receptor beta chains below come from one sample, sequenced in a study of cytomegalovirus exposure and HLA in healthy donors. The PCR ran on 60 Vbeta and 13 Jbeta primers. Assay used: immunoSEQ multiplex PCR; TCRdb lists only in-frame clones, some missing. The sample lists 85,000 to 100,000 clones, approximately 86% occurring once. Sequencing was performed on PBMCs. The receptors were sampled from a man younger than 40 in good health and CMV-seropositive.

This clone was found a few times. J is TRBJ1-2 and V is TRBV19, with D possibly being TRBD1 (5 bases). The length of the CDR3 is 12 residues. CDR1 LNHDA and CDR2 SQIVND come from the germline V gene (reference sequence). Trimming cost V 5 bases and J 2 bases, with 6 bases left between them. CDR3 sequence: CASSPGNYGYTF. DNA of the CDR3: TGTGCCAGTAGTCCAGGGAACTATGGCTACACCTTC.

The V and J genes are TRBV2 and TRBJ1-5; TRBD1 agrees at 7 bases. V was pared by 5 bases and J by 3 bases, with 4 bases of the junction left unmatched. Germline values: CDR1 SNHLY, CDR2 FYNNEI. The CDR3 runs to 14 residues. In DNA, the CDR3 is TGTGCCAGCAGTCCGGACAGGAACAATCAGCCCCAGCATTTT. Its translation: CASSPDRNNQPQHF.

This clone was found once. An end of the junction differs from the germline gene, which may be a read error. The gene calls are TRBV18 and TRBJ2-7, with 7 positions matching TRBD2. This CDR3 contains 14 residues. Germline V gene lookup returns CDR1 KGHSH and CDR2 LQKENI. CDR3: CASSPGHGGNEQYF. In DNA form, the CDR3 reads TGTGCCAGCTCACCCGGACACGGGGGGAACGAGCAGTATTTC.

CDR3 bases: TGTGCCAGCAGCCGGACAGGTCGGGGACCTGAAGCTTTCTTT. Amino acid sequence: CASSRTGRGPEAFF. V and J are TRBV7-8 and TRBJ1-1, with 7 bases identical to TRBD1. From germline, CDR1 is SGHVS and CDR2 FQNEAQ. This CDR3 region has 14 residues. J gave up 6 bases and V 5 bases, and 9 bases lay outside the gene matches.

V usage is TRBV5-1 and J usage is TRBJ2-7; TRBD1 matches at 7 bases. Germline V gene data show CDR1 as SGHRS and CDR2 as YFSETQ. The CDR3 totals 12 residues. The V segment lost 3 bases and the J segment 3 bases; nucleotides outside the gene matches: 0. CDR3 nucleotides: TGCGCCAGCAGCTGGGACAGCTACGAGCAGTACTTC. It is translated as CASSWDSYEQYF.

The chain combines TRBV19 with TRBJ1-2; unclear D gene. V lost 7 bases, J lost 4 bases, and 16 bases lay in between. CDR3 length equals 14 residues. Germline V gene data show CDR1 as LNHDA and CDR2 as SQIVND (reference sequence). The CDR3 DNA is TGTGCCAGTAAGCCCGCCCTCGTCCGCTATGGCTACACCTTC. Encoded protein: CASKPALVRYGYTF. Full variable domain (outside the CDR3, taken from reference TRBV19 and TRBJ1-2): DGGITQSPKYLFRKEGQNVTLSCEQNLNHDAMYWYRQDPGQGLRLIYYSQIVNDFQKGDIAEGYSVSREKKESFPLTVTSAQKNPTAFYLCASKPALVRYGYTFGSGTRLTVV.

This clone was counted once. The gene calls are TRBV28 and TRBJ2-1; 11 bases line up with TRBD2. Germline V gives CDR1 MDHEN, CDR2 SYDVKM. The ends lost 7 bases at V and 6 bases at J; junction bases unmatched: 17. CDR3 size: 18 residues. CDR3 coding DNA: TGTGCCAGCATCATAAGGTCTAGCGGGAGGATCTGGGGCAATGAGCAGTTCTTC. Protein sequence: CASIIRSSGRIWGNEQFF.

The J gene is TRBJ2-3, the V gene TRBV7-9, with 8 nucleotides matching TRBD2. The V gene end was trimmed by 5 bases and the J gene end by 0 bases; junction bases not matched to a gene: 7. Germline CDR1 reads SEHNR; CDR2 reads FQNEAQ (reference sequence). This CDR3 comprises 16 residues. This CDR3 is CASSALAGISTDTQYF. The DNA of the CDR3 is TGTGCCAGCAGCGCTTTAGCGGGGATCAGCACAGATACGCAGTATTTT.

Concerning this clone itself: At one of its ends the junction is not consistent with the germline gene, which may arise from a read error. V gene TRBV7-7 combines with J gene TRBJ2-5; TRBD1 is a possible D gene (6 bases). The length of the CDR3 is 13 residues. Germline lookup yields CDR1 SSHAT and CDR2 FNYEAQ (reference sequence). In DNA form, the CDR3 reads TGTGCTAGCAGCCGGACAGTGTTTGGGACCCAGTACTTC. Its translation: CASSRTVFGTQYF. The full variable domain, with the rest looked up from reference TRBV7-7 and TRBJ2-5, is GAGVSQSPRYKVTKRGQDVTLRCDPISSHATLYWYQQALGQGPEFLTYFNYEAQPDKSGLPSDRFSAERPEGSISTLTIQRTEQRDSAMYRCASSRTVFGTQYFGPGTRLLVL.

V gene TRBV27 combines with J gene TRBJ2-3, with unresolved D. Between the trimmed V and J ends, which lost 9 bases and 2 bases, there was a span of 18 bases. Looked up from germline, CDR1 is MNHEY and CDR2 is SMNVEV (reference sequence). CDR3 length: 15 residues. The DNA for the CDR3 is TGTGCCAGTAACACCCATCGACACCTCACAGATACGCAGTATTTT. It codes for CASNTHRHLTDTQYF.

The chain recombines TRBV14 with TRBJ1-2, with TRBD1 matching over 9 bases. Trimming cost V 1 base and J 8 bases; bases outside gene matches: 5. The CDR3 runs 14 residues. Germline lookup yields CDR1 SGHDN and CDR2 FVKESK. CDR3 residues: CASSQARQGEGYTF. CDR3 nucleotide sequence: TGTGCCAGCAGCCAAGCAAGACAGGGGGAGGGCTACACCTTC.

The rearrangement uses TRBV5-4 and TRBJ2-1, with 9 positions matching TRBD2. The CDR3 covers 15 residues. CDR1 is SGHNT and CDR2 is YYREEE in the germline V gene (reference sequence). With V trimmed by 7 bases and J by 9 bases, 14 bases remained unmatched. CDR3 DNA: TGTGCCAGCGGTTCCCAGGGGACTAGCAAAGGTGAGCAGTTCTTC. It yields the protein CASGSQGTSKGEQFF.